This TCR beta chain was identified in a study of blood T cell repertoires in COVID-19. The overall study: The origin of the acute and convalescent COVID-19 samples was the United States, Italy and Spain. PBMCs, B-cell-depleted T cells, or T cells were the source of the cDNA or gDNA that made up the material.

Germline assignment: CDR1 LNHDA and CDR2 SQIVND (reference sequence). V was clipped by 4 bases and J by 9 bases, with 15 bases between them. This CDR3 contains 13 residues. Authors' analysis steps: Counts of nucleated cells, estimated from reference gene primer amplification, were obtained. Profiling relied on immunoSEQ multiplex PCR, and the TCRdb table lists in-frame clones only, not all of them. For V, J and clone size, that table is used; D and trimming come from the DNA. Of 50,000 or so clones detected, approximately 80% appear once; the ten largest clones hold less than 75%. The source of this sequence is a man between 65 and 79 years old with acute or convalescent COVID-19. The V and J genes are TRBV19 and TRBJ1-2; TRBD1 might be the D (6 bases). Source material: peripheral blood. The CDR3 DNA is TGTGCCAGTAGTACCGTACAGGGTACAAGCTACACCTTC. Residues: CASSTVQGTSYTF.